This TCR beta chain emerged from a study of blood T cell repertoires in COVID-19. Study details: Sources were T cells, B-cell-depleted T cells, or PBMCs; the material itself was cDNA or gDNA.

Using immunoSEQ multiplex PCR, the repertoire was profiled, and TCRdb retains in-frame clones only, with some absent. The data show approximately 300,000 clones, roughly 90% seen once. The CDR3 sequence is 13 residues long. Germline V gene data show CDR1 as ENHRY and CDR2 as SYGVKD. V was shortened by 3 bases and J by 5 bases, with 10 bases between the two germline ends. This sequence joins TRBV10-3 and TRBJ2-5; no clear D gene. The TCR was taken from a man in his 60s who had recovered from COVID-19. Sequencing input: PBMCs or T cells enriched from blood (not recorded which). The CDR3 region has the DNA TGTGCCATCAGTGAAACCAAAAGCGAGACCCAGTACTTC. Protein: CAISETKSETQYF.